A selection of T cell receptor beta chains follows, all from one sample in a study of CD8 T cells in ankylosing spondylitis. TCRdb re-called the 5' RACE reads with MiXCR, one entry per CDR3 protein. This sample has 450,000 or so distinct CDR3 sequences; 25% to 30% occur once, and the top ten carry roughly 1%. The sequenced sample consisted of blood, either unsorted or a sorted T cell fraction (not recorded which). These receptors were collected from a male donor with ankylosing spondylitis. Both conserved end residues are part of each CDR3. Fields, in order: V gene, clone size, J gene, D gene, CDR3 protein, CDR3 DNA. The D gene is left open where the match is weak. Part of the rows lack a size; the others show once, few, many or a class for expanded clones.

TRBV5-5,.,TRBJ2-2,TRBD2,CASSLDAASGTTGELFF,TGTGCCAGCAGCTTGGATGCGGCTAGCGGGACGACCGGGGAGCTGTTTTTT
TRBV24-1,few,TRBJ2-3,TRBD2,CATSDWTSGRTDTQYF,TGTGCCACCAGTGACTGGACTAGCGGGAGGACAGATACGCAGTATTTT
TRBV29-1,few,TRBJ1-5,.,CSVYTNSNQPQHF,TGCAGCGTTTATACGAATAGCAATCAGCCCCAGCATTTT
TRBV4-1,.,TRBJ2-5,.,CASSQDLNLIPIAQYF,TGCGCCAGCAGCCAAGATCTTAATCTGATCCCAATAGCCCAGTACTTC
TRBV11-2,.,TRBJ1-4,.,CASSPFNEKLFF,TGTGCCAGCAGCCCCTTTAATGAAAAACTGTTTTTT
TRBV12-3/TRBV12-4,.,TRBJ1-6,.,CASRPGTSVGTLHF,TGTGCCAGCAGACCCGGGACCTCAGTAGGCACCCTCCACTTT
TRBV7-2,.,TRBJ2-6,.,CASSPLAGANVLTF,TGTGCCAGCAGCCCTCTGGCTGGGGCCAACGTCCTGACTTTC
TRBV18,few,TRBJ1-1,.,CASSKTDQDTEAFF,TGTGCCAGCTCAAAAACAGACCAGGACACTGAAGCTTTCTTT
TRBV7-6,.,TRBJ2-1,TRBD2,CASSPGTSGRADEQFF,TGTGCCAGCAGCCCCGGGACTAGCGGGAGGGCGGATGAGCAGTTCTTC
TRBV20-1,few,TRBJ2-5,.,CSAIPTGRGPWETQYF,TGCAGTGCTATCCCGACAGGTAGAGGCCCTTGGGAGACCCAGTACTTC
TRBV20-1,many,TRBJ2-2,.,CSASPGNTGELFF,TGCAGTGCTTCACCAGGGAACACCGGGGAGCTGTTTTTT
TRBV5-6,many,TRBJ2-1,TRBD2,CASSPNRLAPTF,TGTGCCAGCAGCCCGAATCGACTAGCCCCGACCTTC
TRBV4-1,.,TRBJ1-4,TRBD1,CASSQGTGTGGEKLFF,TGCGCCAGCAGCCAGGGCACCGGGACAGGGGGGGAAAAACTGTTTTTT
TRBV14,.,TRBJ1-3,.,CASSQDPTPSSGNTIYF,TGTGCCAGCAGCCAAGATCCCACACCGAGCTCTGGAAACACCATATATTTT
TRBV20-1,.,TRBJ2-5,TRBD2,CSAGDSGRVEQETQYF,TGCAGTGCTGGTGACAGCGGGAGGGTGGAGCAAGAGACCCAGTACTTC
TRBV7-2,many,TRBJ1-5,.,CASSPRQDQPQHF,TGTGCCAGCAGCCCCCGACAGGATCAGCCCCAGCATTTT
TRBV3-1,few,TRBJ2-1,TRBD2,CASSQWVLRAGGYNEQFF,TGTGCCAGCAGCCAATGGGTCTTGCGGGCCGGGGGGTACAATGAGCAGTTCTTC
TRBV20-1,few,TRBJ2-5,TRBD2,CSARDLAGGLETQYF,TGCAGTGCTAGAGATTTAGCGGGAGGGCTGGAGACCCAGTACTTC
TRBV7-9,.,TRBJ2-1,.,CASSSLVLNEQFF,TGTGCCAGCAGCTCTCTAGTTCTCAATGAGCAGTTCTTC
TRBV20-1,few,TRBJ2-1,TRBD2,CSARDPNGGVSQGGQFF,TGCAGTGCTAGAGATCCTAATGGGGGGGTCTCCCAAGGAGGGCAGTTCTTC
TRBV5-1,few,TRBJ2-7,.,CASSFLGWYEQYF,TGCGCCAGCAGCTTCTTGGGGTGGTACGAGCAGTACTTC
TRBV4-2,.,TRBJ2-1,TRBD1,CASSLRPEGQAYNEQFF,TGTGCCAGCAGCCTACGGCCCGAGGGACAGGCCTACAATGAGCAGTTCTTC
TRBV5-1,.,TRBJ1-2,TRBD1,CASSLGDRNYGYTF,TGCGCCAGCAGCTTGGGGGACAGGAACTATGGCTACACCTTC
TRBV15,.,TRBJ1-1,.,CATSRDFMGWGAWDTEAFF,TGTGCCACCAGCAGAGATTTTATGGGTTGGGGGGCGTGGGACACTGAAGCTTTCTTT
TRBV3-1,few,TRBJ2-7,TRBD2,CASSTGLAGVEQYF,TGTGCCAGCAGCACGGGACTAGCGGGAGTCGAGCAGTACTTC
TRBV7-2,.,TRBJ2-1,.,CASSLARLVGNEQFF,TGTGCCAGCAGCTTAGCGCGACTAGTTGGGAATGAGCAGTTCTTC
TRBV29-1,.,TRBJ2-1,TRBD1,CSVGEAGGEEKQFF,TGCAGCGTTGGGGAGGCAGGGGGCGAAGAAAAACAGTTCTTC
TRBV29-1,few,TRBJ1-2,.,CSVEDRGRGDYGYTF,TGCAGCGTTGAAGATCGAGGCAGGGGAGACTATGGCTACACCTTC
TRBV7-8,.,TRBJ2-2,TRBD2,CASSRTSGGNTGELFF,TGTGCCAGCAGCCGGACTAGCGGAGGGAACACCGGGGAGCTGTTTTTT
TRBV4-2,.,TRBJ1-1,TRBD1,CASSQGTGNVNTEAFF,TGTGCCAGCAGCCAAGGGACAGGGAATGTGAACACTGAAGCTTTCTTT
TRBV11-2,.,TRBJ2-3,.,CASSLGSGVTQYF,TGTGCCAGCAGCTTAGGCTCTGGGGTTACGCAGTATTTT
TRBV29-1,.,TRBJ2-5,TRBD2,CSVPERGRALETQYF,TGCAGCGTTCCGGAGCGGGGACGGGCCCTGGAGACCCAGTACTTC
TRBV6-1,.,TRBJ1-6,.,CASSEAADSPLHF,TGTGCCAGCAGTGAAGCTGCGGATTCACCCCTCCACTTT
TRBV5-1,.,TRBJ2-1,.,CASSLGPQGKDEQFF,TGCGCCAGCAGCTTGGGACCACAGGGAAAGGATGAGCAGTTCTTC
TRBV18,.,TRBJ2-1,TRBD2,CASSPPTSGTDNEQFF,TGTGCCAGCTCACCACCTACTAGCGGGACTGACAATGAGCAGTTCTTC
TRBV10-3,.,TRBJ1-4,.,CAISADRSNEKLFF,TGTGCCATCAGTGCTGACCGATCTAATGAAAAACTGTTTTTT
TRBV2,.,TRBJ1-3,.,CASSGELGNTIYF,TGTGCCAGCAGTGGAGAGTTGGGAAACACCATATATTTT
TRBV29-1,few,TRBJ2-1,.,CSVSRDTEMNEQFF,TGCAGCGTTAGTCGGGACACAGAAATGAATGAGCAGTTCTTC
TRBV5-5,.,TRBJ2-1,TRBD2,CASSFGASGSNNEQFF,TGTGCCAGCAGCTTTGGCGCTAGCGGGAGTAATAATGAGCAGTTCTTC
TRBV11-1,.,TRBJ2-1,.,CASSLGLERISSYNEQFF,TGTGCCAGCAGCTTAGGCTTAGAGCGGATTAGCTCCTACAATGAGCAGTTCTTC
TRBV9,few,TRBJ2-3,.,CASSVGSGSTDTQYF,TGTGCCAGCAGCGTAGGGAGCGGTAGCACAGATACGCAGTATTTT
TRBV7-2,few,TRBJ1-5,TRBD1,CASSLETGVNQPQHF,TGTGCCAGCAGCTTAGAAACAGGGGTGAATCAGCCCCAGCATTTT
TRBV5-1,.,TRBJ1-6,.,CASSLTQFYNSPLHF,TGCGCCAGCAGCTTGACGCAGTTCTATAATTCACCCCTCCACTTT
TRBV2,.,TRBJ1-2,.,CASTPLGSYGYTF,TGTGCCAGCACTCCCTTGGGGTCCTATGGCTACACCTTC
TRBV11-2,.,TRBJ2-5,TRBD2,CASSLVTGGFETQYF,TGTGCCAGCAGCTTAGTAACCGGGGGGTTCGAGACCCAGTACTTC
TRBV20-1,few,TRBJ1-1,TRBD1,CSANRGYGTEAFF,TGCAGTGCTAACAGGGGATACGGCACTGAAGCTTTCTTT
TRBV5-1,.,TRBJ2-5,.,CASSLSRVEETQYF,TGCGCCAGCAGCTTGTCACGGGTAGAAGAGACCCAGTACTTC